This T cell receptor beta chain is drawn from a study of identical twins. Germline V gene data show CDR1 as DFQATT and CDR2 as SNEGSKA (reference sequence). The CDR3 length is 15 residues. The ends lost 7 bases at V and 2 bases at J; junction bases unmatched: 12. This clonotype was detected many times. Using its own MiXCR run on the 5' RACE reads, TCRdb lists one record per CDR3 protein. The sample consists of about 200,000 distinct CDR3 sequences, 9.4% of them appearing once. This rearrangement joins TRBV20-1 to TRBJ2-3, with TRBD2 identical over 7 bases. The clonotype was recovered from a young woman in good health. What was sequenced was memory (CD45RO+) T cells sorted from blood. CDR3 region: CSVRSGERDTDTQYF. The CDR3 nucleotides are TGCAGTGTCCGCAGCGGGGAAAGAGACACAGATACGCAGTATTTT.